Presented here are 24 T cell receptor beta chains from one specimen sequenced in a study of T cell responses to AZD1222 COVID-19 vaccine. Sequencing was performed with immunoSEQ multiplex PCR; in TCRdb, only in-frame clones are kept and a portion is missing. Here the sample spans some 100,000 clones, roughly 90% being singletons. Sequenced material: peripheral blood, taken on day 0 of AZD1222 vaccination. These receptors were taken from an adult in good health.

This chain uses TRBV2 with TRBJ1-5, with D tentatively TRBD1 (6 bases). CDR3 size: 13 residues. The germline V gene has CDR1 SNHLY and CDR2 FYNNEI. V was shortened by 8 bases and J by 3 bases, with 11 bases between the two germline ends. CDR3 in DNA: TGTGCCAGCCAGGGGCAGGCCAATCAGCCCCAGCATTTT. This translates into CASQGQANQPQHF.

The chain combines TRBV7-2 with TRBJ2-7, with 8 bases fitting TRBD2. The V and J ends lost 4 bases and 7 bases, in that order; junction bases with no gene match: 6. Germline CDR1 and CDR2: SGHTA and FQGNSA. The CDR3 runs to 13 residues. The DNA for the CDR3 is TGTGCCAGCAGCTACGAGCGGGAGAGAGAGCAGTACTTC. Translation gives CASSYEREREQYF.

In its sample, this clone was seen a few times. The rearrangement links TRBV21-1 to TRBJ2-3; the table's D call, TRBD2, has no DNA check behind it. TRBV21-1 is deemed a pseudogene. The CDR3 spans 16 residues. The CDR3 nucleotides are TGTGCCAGCAGCAAGGGATTGACCCGAGGGACAGATACGCAGTATTTT. It encodes CASSKGLTRGTDTQYF.

The chain is built from TRBV28 and TRBJ2-3, with TRBD2 identical over 9 bases. The CDR3 runs 18 residues. Unmatched junction bases numbered 11, after V lost 4 bases and J lost 0 bases. CDR1 is MDHEN and CDR2 is SYDVKM in the germline V gene. DNA of the CDR3: TGTGCCAGCAGTTATTTAGCGGGGGTGCCCCCTAGCACAGATACGCAGTATTTT. It is translated as CASSYLAGVPPSTDTQYF.

The CDR3, as DNA: TGTGCCAGCTCACCACAGGGAGGGGGAACTGAAGCTTTCTTT. Translation gives CASSPQGGGTEAFF. The chain has TRBV18 and TRBJ1-1, with D possibly being TRBD1 (6 bases). The V end lost 1 base, the J end lost 5 bases, and 11 bases lay between the germline ends. The CDR3 is 14 residues long. Germline-derived CDR1 and CDR2 are KGHSH and LQKENI.

The DNA for the CDR3 is TGTGCCAGCAGCCAAGACCGGGGGGGTGCATCCTACAATGAGCAGTTCTTC. Translation: CASSQDRGGASYNEQFF. This chain connects TRBV14 to TRBJ2-1; 8 bases agree with TRBD2. The junction had 5 bases not matched to a gene; V was cut back by 0 bases and J by 1 base. Looked up from germline, CDR1 is SGHDN and CDR2 is FVKESK. This CDR3 comprises 17 residues.

As DNA, the CDR3 is TGTGCCAGCAGCACCGCCGGGGCTAGCGGGAGAGATACGCAGTATTTT. Protein: CASSTAGASGRDTQYF. The chain has TRBV7-8 and TRBJ2-3; 10 bases fit TRBD2. CDR1 is SGHVS and CDR2 is FQNEAQ in the germline V gene. With V trimmed by 5 bases and J by 5 bases, 10 bases remained unmatched. The CDR3 sequence is 16 residues long.

The rearrangement links TRBV5-8 to TRBJ2-5; D may be TRBD1 or TRBD2 (5 bases each). The germline gives CDR1 SGHTS, CDR2 YDEGEE. The CDR3 is made up of 15 amino acids. V lost 4 bases and J lost 5, with 18 bases in between. The CDR3 sequence: CASSPGLSPGETQYF. The CDR3 DNA reads TGTGCCAGCAGCCCGGGGCTTTCCCCGGGGGAGACCCAGTACTTC.

The V and J genes are TRBV29-1 and TRBJ1-1; the match to TRBD1 covers 7 bases. Looked up from germline, CDR1 is SQVTM and CDR2 is ANQGSEA. V was clipped by 4 bases and J by 10 bases; unmatched bases: 12. The CDR3 extends over 13 amino acids. The CDR3 DNA reads TGCAGCGTTGGGGGGACAGTAAGGGGCCCAGCTTTCTTT. It is translated as CSVGGTVRGPAFF.

CDR3: CASSRTEQETQYF. The CDR3 nucleotides are TGTGCCAGCAGCCGGACGGAACAAGAGACCCAGTACTTC. This chain links TRBV5-4 with TRBJ2-5; D gene ambiguous. Germline V gene data show CDR1 as SGHNT and CDR2 as YYREEE (reference sequence). V lost 4 bases, J lost 2 bases, and 9 bases lay in between. This CDR3 comprises 13 residues.

The chain employs TRBV2 and TRBJ2-7; no definite D call. CDR1 SNHLY and CDR2 FYNNEI come from the germline V gene. This CDR3 has 16 amino acids. Trimming pared 4 bases from V and 4 bases from J, leaving 20 bases between. The CDR3, as DNA: TGTGCCAGCAGTGGTGGGGTCGGAAGTACATTTTACGAGCAGTACTTC. It specifies CASSGGVGSTFYEQYF. Together with reference TRBV2 and TRBJ2-7, the CDR3 gives the full variable domain: EPEVTQTPSHQVTQMGQEVILRCVPISNHLYFYWYRQILGQKVEFLVSFYNNEISEKSEIFDDQFSVERPDGSNFTLKIRSTKLEDSAMYFCASSGGVGSTFYEQYFGPGTRLTVT.

V and J are TRBV2 and TRBJ2-1; tentatively, D is TRBD1 or TRBD2 (5 bases each). The CDR3 runs to 13 residues. Trimming stripped 11 bases from V and 4 bases from J, with 15 bases between. From germline, CDR1 is SNHLY and CDR2 FYNNEI. This CDR3 reads CAGSRDGYNEQFF. The CDR3 DNA is TGTGCCGGGAGCCGGGACGGATACAATGAGCAGTTCTTC.

The J gene is TRBJ1-5, the V gene TRBV4-2; TRBD1 agrees at 7 bases. The CDR3 loop spans 15 amino acids. Germline V CDR1 and CDR2: LGHNA, YNFKEQ. V dropped 3 bases and J dropped 5; count of bases not matched to a gene: 7. The CDR3 here is CASSHTRQGDQPQHF. The CDR3 DNA follows: TGTGCCAGCAGCCATACAAGACAGGGCGATCAGCCCCAGCATTTT.

This clone was detected once. This rearrangement joins TRBV5-1 to TRBJ2-1, with 10 bases lining up with TRBD1. Germline trimming cut 4 bases from V and 9 bases from J; bases unmatched to any gene: 10. The CDR3 has 15 residues. The V gene's germline CDR1 is SGHRS and CDR2 YFSETQ. This chain's CDR3 is CASSKRTGGDGEQFF. The CDR3 DNA reads TGCGCCAGCAGCAAACGGACAGGGGGAGATGGTGAGCAGTTCTTC.

The gene calls are TRBV7-2 and TRBJ2-3; D gene unclear. The CDR3 contains 13 residues. Trimming pared 2 bases from V and 3 bases from J, leaving 6 bases between. The germline CDR1 and CDR2 sequences are SGHTA and FQGNSA. The CDR3 is CASSLMRTDTQYF. The CDR3 nucleotides read TGTGCCAGCAGCTTAATGAGGACAGATACGCAGTATTTT.

The gene calls are TRBV12-3 or TRBV12-4 and TRBJ1-1; 7 bases align to TRBD1. The CDR3 covers 13 residues. V was clipped by 6 bases and J by 6 bases; unmatched bases: 7. The CDR3 here is CASRSGGRAEAFF. The CDR3 DNA is TGTGCCAGCAGATCAGGGGGACGGGCTGAAGCTTTCTTT.

The rearrangement joins TRBV24-1 to TRBJ2-3; TRBD1 matches at 7 bases. The CDR3 has 13 residues. V was clipped by 3 bases and J by 7 bases; unmatched bases: 3. Germline CDR1 KGHDR, CDR2 SFDVKD. The CDR3 DNA reads TGTGCCACCAGTGATCCACAGGGGAATACGCAGTATTTT. Protein: CATSDPQGNTQYF.

The chain employs TRBV27 and TRBJ1-5; 12 nucleotides agree with TRBD1. The germline V gene encodes CDR1 MNHEY and CDR2 SMNVEV (reference sequence). V shed 8 bases and J 6 bases; nucleotides not matched to a gene: 5. The CDR3 is made up of 14 amino acids. The CDR3 DNA reads TGTGCCAGCTCCGGGACAGGGGGCTCTCAGCCCCAGCATTTT. Amino acids: CASSGTGGSQPQHF.

CDR3 in DNA: TGTGCCATCAGTACCCGGCTGTCGGTTATGCAAATTGCCTACGAGCAGTACTTC. Its translation: CAISTRLSVMQIAYEQYF. The chain combines TRBV10-3 with TRBJ2-7, with D unclear. The germline CDR1 and CDR2 sequences are ENHRY and SYGVKD. V dropped 5 bases and J dropped 2 bases, with 25 bases sitting between them. The CDR3 is made up of 18 amino acids.

The V and J genes are TRBV5-3 and TRBJ2-7; TRBD2 matches 13 bases. TRBV5-3 has ORF status, its function being uncertain. The CDR3 is 15 residues long. V lost 2 bases, J lost 7 bases, and 6 bases stayed unmatched. This chain's CDR3 is CARSFTSGRAREQYF. DNA of the CDR3: TGTGCCAGAAGCTTCACTAGCGGGAGGGCCCGTGAGCAGTACTTC.

The rearrangement uses TRBV9 and TRBJ2-1, with TRBD1 matching 9 bases. V trimming: 1 base; J trimming: 9 bases; junction bases outside the gene matches: 11. Germline CDR1 reads SGDLS; CDR2 reads YYNGEE. The CDR3 runs 16 residues. CDR3 bases: TGTGCCAGCAGCGTAATGTCGGGACAGGGATTTGGTGAGCAGTTCTTC. It yields the protein CASSVMSGQGFGEQFF.

This clone appeared once. The chain is built from TRBV4-3 and TRBJ2-3; 7 nucleotides match TRBD2. The CDR3 sequence is 16 residues long. Germline lookup yields CDR1 LGHNA and CDR2 YSLEER. The V gene end was trimmed by 0 bases and the J gene end by 5 bases; junction bases not matched to a gene: 8. DNA of the CDR3: TGCGCCAGCAGCCAAGAAGGCGGGGGAGATATAGATACGCAGTATTTT. This translates into CASSQEGGGDIDTQYF.

This clone was seen a few times. V and J are TRBV5-1 and TRBJ1-6, with D possibly TRBD1 on 5 matching bases. The CDR3 consists of 15 residues. Germline CDR1 SGHRS, CDR2 YFSETQ. Trimming shortened V by 1 base and J by 6 bases, and 11 bases separated the two germline ends. CDR3 coding DNA: TGCGCCAGCAGCTTGACGGTGGGGGGTAATTCACCCCTCCACTTT. This gives the protein CASSLTVGGNSPLHF.

V is TRBV5-1 and J is TRBJ2-2; 10 nucleotides agree with TRBD2. The germline gives CDR1 SGHRS, CDR2 YFSETQ. The V and J ends lost 0 bases and 3 bases, in that order; junction bases with no gene match: 5. CDR3 size: 17 residues. The CDR3 region has the DNA TGCGCCAGCAGCTTGGCGGTAGCGGGAGGTTACACCGGGGAGCTGTTTTTT. It codes for CASSLAVAGGYTGELFF.